A single sample gave rise to the 12 T cell receptor beta chains below, sequenced in a study of blood T cell repertoires in COVID-19. The assay was immunoSEQ multiplex PCR, and TCRdb's table has in-frame clones only and misses some. The sample consists of 85,000 to 90,000 clones, 86% of them appearing once. Sequenced input: peripheral blood. These receptors came from a man older than 75 with active or convalescent COVID-19.

This clone appeared a single time. This chain joins TRBV30 and TRBJ1-6; 8 bases line up with TRBD1. Germline values: CDR1 GTSNPN, CDR2 SVGIG (reference sequence). The V and J ends lost 5 bases and 8 bases, in that order; junction bases with no gene match: 5. This CDR3 contains 13 residues. CDR3 loop: CAWAGTGDSPLHF. In nucleotides, the CDR3 is TGTGCCTGGGCCGGGACAGGTGATTCACCCCTCCACTTT.

V is TRBV19 and J is TRBJ1-6; D remains unclear. Germline CDR1 reads LNHDA; CDR2 reads SQIVND (reference sequence). The germline V and J ends were trimmed by 5 bases and 2 bases, with 7 bases remaining between them. The CDR3 loop spans 14 amino acids. The CDR3 sequence: CASSGAAYNSPLHF. CDR3 bases: TGTGCCAGTAGTGGTGCAGCCTATAATTCACCCCTCCACTTT.

This rearrangement joins TRBV7-2 to TRBJ1-1; D gene unclear. Germline V gene lookup returns CDR1 SGHTA and CDR2 FQGNSA. The CDR3 contains 15 residues. V was trimmed by 0 bases and J by 1 base, leaving 9 bases between them. The CDR3 protein is CASSLAPQANTEAFF. The CDR3 DNA is TGTGCCAGCAGCTTAGCCCCCCAGGCGAACACTGAAGCTTTCTTT.

The chain combines TRBV5-6 with TRBJ2-5; possible D gene TRBD2, 6 bases. Trimming pared 6 bases from V and 7 bases from J, leaving 16 bases between. The CDR3 spans 13 residues. Germline values: CDR1 SGHDT, CDR2 YYEEEE. The CDR3 sequence: CASTPRAGTTQYF. CDR3 DNA: TGTGCCAGCACCCCCAGGGCGGGGACGACCCAGTACTTC.

This chain connects TRBV7-9 to TRBJ1-2; tentatively, D is TRBD1 (6 bases). Trimming stripped 5 bases from V and 6 bases from J, with 13 bases between. Germline CDR1 is SEHNR and CDR2 is FQNEAQ (reference sequence). The CDR3 length is 13 residues. CDR3 DNA sequence: TGTGCCAGCAGCCCTATAGGGGGTGATGGCTACACCTTC. Translated: CASSPIGGDGYTF.

This sequence joins TRBV5-5 and TRBJ1-5; D is unresolved. V was trimmed by 1 base and J by 0 bases, leaving 8 bases between them. This CDR3 contains 15 residues. Germline loops: CDR1 SGHKS, CDR2 YYEKEE (reference sequence). The CDR3 here is CASSLQTGSNQPQHF. In nucleotides, the CDR3 is TGTGCCAGCAGCTTGCAAACTGGTAGCAATCAGCCCCAGCATTTT.

This chain uses TRBV5-1 with TRBJ1-2; D call uncertain. This CDR3 comprises 15 residues. V was clipped by 4 bases and J by 5 bases, with 18 bases between them. Germline-derived CDR1 and CDR2 are SGHRS and YFSETQ. CDR3 in amino acids: CASSVPAPGSYGYTF. CDR3 DNA sequence: TGCGCCAGCAGCGTACCAGCACCGGGGAGTTATGGCTACACCTTC.

The V and J genes are TRBV9 and TRBJ1-1, with D unclear. The CDR3 sequence is 14 residues long. Trimming cost V 5 bases and J 4 bases, with 15 bases left between them. CDR1 SGDLS and CDR2 YYNGEE come from the germline V gene. The CDR3 sequence: CASSPTVGGTEAFF. DNA of the CDR3: TGTGCCAGCAGTCCTACAGTGGGTGGCACTGAAGCTTTCTTT.

The J gene is TRBJ2-7, the V gene TRBV28; D uncertain. Germline CDR1 is MDHEN and CDR2 is SYDVKM. Trimming removed 8 bases at V and 0 bases at J, with 14 bases between. The CDR3 is 14 residues long. CDR3 sequence reads: CASADSSISYEQYF. In DNA form, the CDR3 reads TGTGCCAGCGCCGACTCCTCAATCTCCTACGAGCAGTACTTC.

The V and J genes are TRBV25-1 and TRBJ2-1; TRBD2 matches 10 bases. This CDR3 has 14 residues. Per the germline V gene, CDR1 is MGHDK and CDR2 is SYGVNS. The V gene end was trimmed by 6 bases and the J gene end by 4 bases; junction bases not matched to a gene: 3. CDR3 loop: CASRPGLAYNEQFF. The DNA of the CDR3 is TGTGCCAGCAGGCCGGGACTAGCGTACAATGAGCAGTTCTTC.

The rearrangement joins TRBV5-8 to TRBJ2-7; 9 bases are shared with TRBD1. The CDR3 runs 13 residues. The ends lost 6 bases at V and 5 bases at J; junction bases unmatched: 6. Germline CDR1 is SGHTS and CDR2 is YDEGEE. This CDR3 reads CASTRRQGDEQYF. Written as DNA, the CDR3 is TGTGCCAGCACCCGGAGACAGGGGGACGAGCAGTACTTC.

The chain employs TRBV18 and TRBJ1-1, with D possibly TRBD1 on 5 matching bases. Trimming left V 4 bases short and J 1 base short, with 13 bases between. Germline V CDR1 and CDR2: KGHSH, LQKENI. CDR3 size: 15 residues. The CDR3 sequence: CASSLDAGGNTEAFF. The CDR3 DNA sequence: TGTGCCAGCTCACTTGATGCCGGGGGGAACACTGAAGCTTTCTTT.